One sample yielded the 32 T cell receptor beta chains listed below, sequenced in a study of T cell repertoires in cytomegalovirus infection. TCRdb itself ran the reads through MiXCR, one entry per CDR3 protein. The sample gives some 270,000 distinct CDR3 sequences, roughly a fifth of which show up once; roughly 19% is in the top ten. For these TCRs, the target antigens are not known. The input for sequencing was cultured PBMCs, taken from culture after CMV antigen stimulation. The source of these receptors is a human donor in good health (CMV status not recorded). Some clones in this sample may be carry-over from other donors' samples.

This clonotype was counted between two and nine times. V is TRBV3-1 and J is TRBJ2-7; TRBD2 matches 7 bases. This CDR3 is 15 amino acids long. Unmatched junction bases numbered 3, after V lost 0 bases and J lost 1 base. Germline V lookup: CDR1 LGHDT, CDR2 YNNKEL (reference sequence). DNA of the CDR3: TGTGCCAGCAGCCAAGAACTAGCGCCGTCCTACGAGCAGTACTTC. Its translation is CASSQELAPSYEQYF.

This clonotype was seen only a few times. V usage is TRBV27 and J usage is TRBJ2-3; 9 nucleotides align to TRBD2. The CDR3 has 17 residues. Looked up from germline, CDR1 is MNHEY and CDR2 is SMNVEV (reference sequence). The junction had 9 bases not matched to a gene; V was cut back by 2 bases and J by 3 bases. The CDR3 DNA sequence: TGTGCCAGCAGTTTACCCCCTGGCGGGAGGGGTACAGATACGCAGTATTTT. Protein product: CASSLPPGGRGTDTQYF.

CDR3 coding DNA: TGTGCCAGCAGCTTTTCAGGACAGGGATCCACCGGGGAGCTGTTTTTT. Its translation: CASSFSGQGSTGELFF. The chain carries TRBV7-2 and TRBJ2-2; TRBD1 agrees at 8 bases. Germline lookup yields CDR1 SGHTA and CDR2 FQGNSA. The CDR3 sequence is 16 residues long. The ends lost 3 bases at V and 4 bases at J; junction bases unmatched: 7.

The chain couples TRBV5-4 to TRBJ2-3; D is unresolved. With 3 bases removed from V and 2 bases from J, the gap between germline ends came to 16 bases. The CDR3 is made up of 16 amino acids. The V gene's germline CDR1 is SGHNT and CDR2 YYREEE (reference sequence). The CDR3 nucleotides read TGTGCCAGCAGCTCTGGATCAAGCGCGTACACAGATACGCAGTATTTT. It codes for CASSSGSSAYTDTQYF.

The genes are TRBV28 and TRBJ2-1, with D perhaps TRBD1 or TRBD2 (5 bases each). CDR1 MDHEN and CDR2 SYDVKM come from the germline V gene. V gave up 8 bases and J gave up 9 bases, with 14 bases separating them. The length of the CDR3 is 12 residues. DNA of the CDR3: TGTGCCAGCGGTGACAGAGGGAGTGAGCAGTTCTTC. Its translation is CASGDRGSEQFF. The full variable domain, rest sourced from reference TRBV28 and TRBJ2-1, is DVKVTQSSRYLVKRTGEKVFLECVQDMDHENMFWYRQDPGLGLRLIYFSYDVKMKEKGDIPEGYSVSREKKERFSLILESASTNQTSMYLCASGDRGSEQFFGPGTRLTVL.

This chain links TRBV12-3 or TRBV12-4 with TRBJ2-3; no clear D gene. This CDR3 spans 15 amino acids. V gave up 6 bases and J gave up 5 bases, with 18 bases separating them. The CDR3 here is CASSPDRPIGDTQYF. CDR3 in DNA: TGTGCCAGCAGCCCCGACCGACCCATTGGAGATACGCAGTATTTT.

This clonotype was seen only a few times. The V gene is TRBV12-3 or TRBV12-4, the J gene TRBJ1-3; D remains unclear. The CDR3 has 12 residues. Trimming shortened V by 5 bases and J by 4 bases, and 6 bases separated the two germline ends. The DNA of the CDR3 is TGTGCCAGCAGTAACCGGGGAAACACCATATATTTT. Translated: CASSNRGNTIYF.

This clonotype showed up many times. The CDR3 nucleotides are TGTGCCAGCAGTTACTCAGACCGACTGAAAGATACGCAGTATTTT. Translating it yields CASSYSDRLKDTQYF. V gene TRBV6-6 combines with J gene TRBJ2-3; D remains ambiguous. V shed 0 bases and J shed 5 bases, with 12 bases lying between them. The germline V gene has CDR1 MNHNY and CDR2 SVGAGI (reference sequence). This CDR3 is built from 15 residues.

This clonotype was seen many times. V usage is TRBV6-6 and J usage is TRBJ2-1; D ambiguous. V was shortened by 0 bases and J by 3 bases, with 9 bases between the two germline ends. The germline V gene encodes CDR1 MNHNY and CDR2 SVGAGI (reference sequence). The CDR3 runs 15 residues. DNA for the CDR3: TGTGCCAGCAGTTACTCAGTCGTGGACTACAATGAGCAGTTCTTC. It is translated as CASSYSVVDYNEQFF.

This clonotype has a handful of counts. The chain uses TRBV4-1 and TRBJ2-1; D possibly corresponds to TRBD2 (5 bases). Trimming cost V 4 bases and J 5 bases, with 15 bases left between them. There are 15 residues in the CDR3. The V gene's germline CDR1 is MGHRA and CDR2 YSYEKL. The CDR3 DNA sequence: TGCGCCAGCAGCCTGAGGACCCTGCGGGACAATGAGCAGTTCTTC. Amino acid sequence: CASSLRTLRDNEQFF.

V and J are TRBV28 and TRBJ1-5; 8 positions agree with TRBD1. The CDR3 consists of 14 residues. Looked up from germline, CDR1 is MDHEN and CDR2 is SYDVKM. Losses at the gene ends were 6 bases for V and 6 bases for J; bases not matched to a gene: 7. The CDR3: CASSTQGAVQPQHF. The CDR3 region has the DNA TGTGCCAGCAGCACTCAGGGGGCGGTTCAGCCCCAGCATTTT. Filled out from reference TRBV28 and TRBJ1-5, the complete variable domain reads DVKVTQSSRYLVKRTGEKVFLECVQDMDHENMFWYRQDPGLGLRLIYFSYDVKMKEKGDIPEGYSVSREKKERFSLILESASTNQTSMYLCASSTQGAVQPQHFGDGTRLSIL.

The sample holds many counts of this clonotype. The chain recombines TRBV4-3 with TRBJ1-1; D unresolved. The CDR3 contains 13 residues. The V end was cut by 0 bases, the J end by 11 bases, with 13 bases between. Germline V CDR1 and CDR2: LGHNA, YSLEER. In DNA form, the CDR3 reads TGCGCCAGCAGCCAAGATCGCCAGCTCCCGGCTTTCTTT. Translation gives CASSQDRQLPAFF.

The table lists this clonotype with a few counts. The CDR3 protein is CASSYSGDRCYTGELFF. Written as DNA, the CDR3 is TGTGCCAGCAGTTACTCCGGGGATCGATGTTACACCGGGGAGCTGTTTTTT. The chain is built from TRBV6-2 or TRBV6-3 and TRBJ2-2; perhaps TRBD2 as D (5 bases). The V end was cut by 0 bases, the J end by 3 bases, with 14 bases between. The V gene's germline CDR1 is MNHEY and CDR2 SVGEGT. CDR3 length: 17 residues.

The chain is built from TRBV7-9 and TRBJ2-2; 7 nucleotides agree with TRBD1. Unmatched junction bases numbered 3, after V lost 3 bases and J lost 5 bases. From germline, CDR1 is SEHNR and CDR2 FQNEAQ (reference sequence). The CDR3 sequence is 14 residues long. The CDR3 region is CASSFEQGTGELFF. CDR3 DNA sequence: TGTGCCAGCAGCTTTGAACAGGGGACCGGGGAGCTGTTTTTT.

This clonotype was seen more than once but under ten times. V and J are TRBV19 and TRBJ2-2; 12 bases are shared with TRBD2. The CDR3 is 16 amino acids. V shed 5 bases and J 7 bases; nucleotides not matched to a gene: 8. The germline V gene has CDR1 LNHDA and CDR2 SQIVND (reference sequence). The CDR3 region is CASSSASGRAIGELFF. The CDR3 DNA reads TGTGCCAGTAGTTCGGCTAGCGGGAGGGCCATCGGGGAGCTGTTTTTT.

This clonotype has only a few counts. This rearrangement joins TRBV11-2 to TRBJ1-4; D unclear. CDR3 length equals 17 residues. The germline gives CDR1 SGHAT, CDR2 FQNNGV. Trimming left V 5 bases short and J 0 bases short, with 16 bases between. CDR3: CASSLSPQKATNEKLFF. The CDR3 DNA reads as TGTGCCAGCAGCCTCTCCCCCCAAAAGGCAACTAATGAAAAACTGTTTTTT.

This clonotype was seen just once. The germline gene is not matched at one end of the junction; a read error may be the cause. This chain uses TRBV11-3 with TRBJ2-1, with D perhaps TRBD2 (5 bases). The CDR3 spans 18 residues. CDR1 and CDR2 from the germline V gene are SGHNT and YENEEA. This CDR3 is CTSSLSPWRPGMNNEQFF. The CDR3 region has the DNA TGTACCAGCAGCCTTTCGCCCTGGAGGCCAGGAATGAACAATGAGCAGTTCTTC.

This clonotype was picked up a small number of times. This rearrangement joins TRBV19 to TRBJ2-2; D remains unclear. Germline values: CDR1 LNHDA, CDR2 SQIVND (reference sequence). The CDR3 extends over 13 amino acids. Trimming stripped 4 bases from V and 6 bases from J, with 9 bases between. For the CDR3, the DNA is TGTGCCAGTAGTAGCCCCGGTGCCGGGGAGCTGTTTTTT. Translation: CASSSPGAGELFF.

This clonotype was detected a few times. The chain uses TRBV12-3 or TRBV12-4 and TRBJ2-4; no reliable D call. Trimming shortened V by 2 bases and J by 4 bases, and 9 bases separated the two germline ends. The CDR3 loop spans 14 amino acids. CDR3 protein: CASSLWLGKNIQYF. The CDR3 DNA is TGTGCCAGCAGTTTATGGCTGGGGAAAAACATTCAGTACTTC.

This clonotype turned up a few times. J is TRBJ2-7 and V is TRBV27; 7 nucleotides match TRBD2. The CDR3 is 13 amino acids. The germline gives CDR1 MNHEY, CDR2 SMNVEV (reference sequence). With 0 bases clipped from V and 8 bases from J, the junction kept 4 bases outside the gene matches. The CDR3: CASSLSRLAQQYV. The CDR3 coding sequence is TGTGCCAGCAGTTTATCACGACTAGCCCAGCAGTACGTC.

J is TRBJ1-2 and V is TRBV14; 7 positions match TRBD1. J lost 2 bases, V lost 4 bases, and 7 bases had no gene match. This CDR3 contains 15 residues. In germline, CDR1 is SGHDN, CDR2 FVKESK. CDR3 protein: CASSRRDRPNYGYTF. The DNA of the CDR3 is TGTGCCAGCAGCCGACGGGACAGACCCAACTATGGCTACACCTTC.

This clonotype was seen repeatedly, ten times or more. CDR3 DNA: TGTGCCAGCAGTTCGGGACACCACAGCACAGATACGCAGTATTTT. Translating gives CASSSGHHSTDTQYF. The chain couples TRBV27 to TRBJ2-3; TRBD1 is a possible D gene (6 bases). Germline values: CDR1 MNHEY, CDR2 SMNVEV (reference sequence). CDR3 length: 15 residues. V was cut by 4 bases and J by 0 bases, with 11 bases left in between.

The rearrangement joins TRBV7-6 to TRBJ2-2; 7 bases agree with TRBD2. The germline V gene has CDR1 SGHVS and CDR2 FNYEAQ. The CDR3 extends over 14 amino acids. The V segment lost 3 bases and the J segment 5 bases; nucleotides outside the gene matches: 3. CDR3 coding DNA: TGTGCCAGCAGCTTTCCGGGAGGTACCGGGGAGCTGTTTTTT. Amino acids: CASSFPGGTGELFF.

V usage is TRBV12-3 or TRBV12-4 and J usage is TRBJ1-4, with TRBD1 as a possible D gene (5 bases). The V end lost 3 bases, the J end lost 8 bases, and 13 bases lay between the germline ends. This CDR3 comprises 14 residues. The CDR3 spells CASSFGTDKEKLFF. The CDR3 coding sequence is TGTGCCAGCAGTTTCGGGACGGATAAAGAAAAACTGTTTTTT.

This clonotype was observed a few times. This rearrangement joins TRBV20-1 to TRBJ1-5, with 9 bases fitting TRBD1. Germline values: CDR1 DFQATT, CDR2 SNEGSKA (reference sequence). The length of the CDR3 is 13 residues. V was pared by 1 base and J by 6 bases, with 1 base of the junction left unmatched. The CDR3 protein is CSARGQGGQPQHF. The CDR3 nucleotides are TGCAGTGCTAGAGGACAGGGGGGTCAGCCCCAGCATTTT.

The chain carries TRBV20-1 and TRBJ2-1; 11 bases agree with TRBD1. Looked up from germline, CDR1 is DFQATT and CDR2 is SNEGSKA (reference sequence). The CDR3 has 12 amino acids. V was clipped by 7 bases and J by 7 bases; unmatched bases: 3. The CDR3 reads CSVGTGGNEQFF. The CDR3 DNA is TGCAGTGTTGGGACAGGGGGGAATGAGCAGTTCTTC.

This clonotype was detected many times. The V and J genes are TRBV7-2 and TRBJ2-5; no definite D call. V dropped 4 bases and J dropped 0 bases, with 3 bases sitting between them. Germline V gene lookup returns CDR1 SGHTA and CDR2 FQGNSA. The CDR3 extends over 12 amino acids. CDR3 amino acids: CASSYYQETQYF. In DNA form, the CDR3 reads TGTGCCAGCAGCTACTACCAAGAGACCCAGTACTTC.

The CDR3 sequence: CASSERAVNGYTF. In DNA form, the CDR3 reads TGTGCCAGCAGTGAACGGGCAGTAAATGGCTACACCTTC. J is TRBJ1-2 and V is TRBV25-1; D is undetermined. The CDR3 consists of 13 residues. The germline V gene encodes CDR1 MGHDK and CDR2 SYGVNS. The V gene lost 2 bases and the J gene lost 6 bases, with 10 bases spanning the gap.

This clonotype was counted a few times. The V and J genes are TRBV7-9 and TRBJ2-3, with TRBD2 matching 8 bases. V trimming: 8 bases; J trimming: 8 bases; junction bases outside the gene matches: 6. The CDR3 spans 12 residues. Germline CDR1 reads SEHNR; CDR2 reads FQNEAQ (reference sequence). The CDR3 loop reads CASREGGGTQYF. The CDR3 DNA is TGTGCCAGCCGGGAGGGCGGGGGTACGCAGTATTTT.

This clonotype has ten or more counts. This rearrangement joins TRBV7-6 to TRBJ2-2, with D unresolved. CDR1 and CDR2 from the germline V gene are SGHVS and FNYEAQ. The germline V and J ends were trimmed by 1 base and 4 bases, with 10 bases remaining between them. The CDR3 runs 15 residues. The DNA for the CDR3 is TGTGCCAGCAGCTTAGACGCTAGGCTCACCGGGGAGCTGTTTTTT. Protein: CASSLDARLTGELFF.

This chain joins TRBV7-9 and TRBJ2-7; TRBD2 aligns across 7 bases. The J segment lost 6 bases and the V segment lost 5 bases, leaving 16 bases of the junction unmatched. Germline-derived CDR1 and CDR2 are SEHNR and FQNEAQ (reference sequence). CDR3 size: 16 residues. The CDR3 protein is CASSAGMGGRSGEQYF. CDR3 DNA sequence: TGTGCCAGCAGCGCCGGGATGGGCGGGAGATCGGGCGAGCAGTACTTC.

The chain is built from TRBV6-2 or TRBV6-3 and TRBJ2-7; D gene unclear. The germline V and J ends were trimmed by 6 bases and 1 base, with 10 bases remaining between them. This CDR3 is built from 13 residues. Per the germline V gene, CDR1 is MNHEY and CDR2 is SVGEGT. This chain's CDR3 is CASRPGGSYEQYF. CDR3 in DNA: TGTGCCAGCAGGCCAGGTGGATCCTACGAGCAGTACTTC.